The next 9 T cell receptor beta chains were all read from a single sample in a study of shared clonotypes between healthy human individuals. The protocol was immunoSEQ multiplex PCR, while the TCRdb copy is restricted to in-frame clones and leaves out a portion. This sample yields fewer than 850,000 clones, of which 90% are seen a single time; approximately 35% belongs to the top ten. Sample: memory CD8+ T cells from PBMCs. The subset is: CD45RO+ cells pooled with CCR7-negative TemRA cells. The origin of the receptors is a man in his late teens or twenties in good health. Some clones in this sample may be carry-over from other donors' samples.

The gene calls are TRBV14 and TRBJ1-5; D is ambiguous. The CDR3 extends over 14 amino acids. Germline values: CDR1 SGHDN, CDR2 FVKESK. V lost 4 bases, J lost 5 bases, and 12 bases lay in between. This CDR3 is CASSPGSVHQPQHF. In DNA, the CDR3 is TGTGCCAGCAGCCCAGGCTCAGTTCATCAGCCCCAGCATTTT. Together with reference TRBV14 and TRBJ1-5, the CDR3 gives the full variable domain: EAGVTQFPSHSVIEKGQTVTLRCDPISGHDNLYWYRRVMGKEIKFLLHFVKESKQDESGMPNNRFLAERTGGTYSTLKVQPAELEDSGVYFCASSPGSVHQPQHFGDGTRLSIL.

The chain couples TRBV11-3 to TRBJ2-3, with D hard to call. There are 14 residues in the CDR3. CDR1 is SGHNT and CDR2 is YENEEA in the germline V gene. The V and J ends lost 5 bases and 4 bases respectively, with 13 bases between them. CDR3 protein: CASSAKWAADTQYF. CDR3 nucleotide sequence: TGTGCCAGCAGCGCCAAATGGGCCGCAGATACGCAGTATTTT.

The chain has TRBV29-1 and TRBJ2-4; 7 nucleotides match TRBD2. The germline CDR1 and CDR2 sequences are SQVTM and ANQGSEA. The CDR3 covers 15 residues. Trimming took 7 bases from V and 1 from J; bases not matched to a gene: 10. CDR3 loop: CSARPRGDAKNIQYF. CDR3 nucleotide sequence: TGCAGCGCCCGACCTCGGGGGGACGCCAAAAACATTCAGTACTTC.

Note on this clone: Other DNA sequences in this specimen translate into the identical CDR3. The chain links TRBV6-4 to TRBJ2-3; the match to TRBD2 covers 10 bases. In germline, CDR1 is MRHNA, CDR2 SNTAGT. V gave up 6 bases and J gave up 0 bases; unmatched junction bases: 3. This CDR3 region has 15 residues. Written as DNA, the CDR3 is TGTGCCAGCAGCGCGACTAGCGGGAGCACAGATACGCAGTATTTT. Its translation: CASSATSGSTDTQYF.

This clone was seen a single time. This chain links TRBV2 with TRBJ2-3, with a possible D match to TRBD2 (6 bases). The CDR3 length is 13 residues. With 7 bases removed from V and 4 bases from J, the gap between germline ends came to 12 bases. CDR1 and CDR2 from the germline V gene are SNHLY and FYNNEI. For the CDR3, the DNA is TGTGCCAGCACCCGGGAGTCGGCAGATACGCAGTATTTT. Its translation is CASTRESADTQYF.

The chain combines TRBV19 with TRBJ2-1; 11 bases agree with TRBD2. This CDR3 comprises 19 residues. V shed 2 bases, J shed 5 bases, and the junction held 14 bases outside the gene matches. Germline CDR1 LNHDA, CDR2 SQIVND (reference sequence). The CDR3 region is CASSIRSSGRAWADNEQFF. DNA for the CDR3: TGTGCCAGTAGTATAAGGAGTAGCGGGAGGGCCTGGGCGGACAATGAGCAGTTCTTC.

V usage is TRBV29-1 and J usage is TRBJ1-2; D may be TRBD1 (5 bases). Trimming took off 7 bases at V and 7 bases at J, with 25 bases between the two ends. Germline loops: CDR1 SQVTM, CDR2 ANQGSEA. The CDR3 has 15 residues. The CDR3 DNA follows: TGCAGCGCCTCTGCACAGGCCATTGAGGTTGGTGGCTACACCTTC. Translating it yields CSASAQAIEVGGYTF.

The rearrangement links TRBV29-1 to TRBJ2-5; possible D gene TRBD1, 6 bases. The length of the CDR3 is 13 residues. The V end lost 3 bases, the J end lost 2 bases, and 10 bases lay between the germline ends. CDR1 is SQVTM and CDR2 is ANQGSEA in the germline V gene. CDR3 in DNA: TGCAGCGTTGACGGGACAACTCAAGAGACCCAGTACTTC. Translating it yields CSVDGTTQETQYF.

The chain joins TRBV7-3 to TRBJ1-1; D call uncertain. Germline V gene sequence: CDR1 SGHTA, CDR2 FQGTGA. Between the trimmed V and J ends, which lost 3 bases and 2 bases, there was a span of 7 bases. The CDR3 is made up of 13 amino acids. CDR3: CASSFAGNTEAFF. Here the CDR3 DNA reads TGTGCCAGCAGCTTCGCCGGCAACACTGAAGCTTTCTTT. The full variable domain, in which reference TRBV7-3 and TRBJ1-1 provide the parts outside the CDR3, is GAGVSQTPSNKVTEKGKYVELRCDPISGHTALYWYRQSLGQGPEFLIYFQGTGAADDSGLPNDRFFAVRPEGSVSTLKIQRTERGDSAVYLCASSFAGNTEAFFGQGTRLTVV.